Listed here are 6 T cell receptor beta chains from one sample, sequenced in a study of OX40 agonist ivuxolimab in advanced cancers. Produced via immunoSEQ multiplex PCR; TCRdb's table is partial and in-frame only. The sample lists about 55,000 clones, roughly 86% seen once, with around 1.3% in the top ten. Source: CD4+ or CD8+ T cells sorted from blood, taken in a trial of the OX40 agonist ivuxolimab. Receptor source: an adult with an advanced solid tumor such as melanoma, head and neck, liver or kidney cancer.

This clone was counted between two and nine times. CDR3 protein: CAWSGGAANYGYTF. For the CDR3, the DNA is TGTGCCTGGAGCGGGGGGGCCGCTAACTATGGCTACACCTTC. The rearrangement joins TRBV30 to TRBJ1-2; D may be TRBD1 (6 bases). The CDR3 is 14 residues long. Germline assignment: CDR1 GTSNPN and CDR2 SVGIG (reference sequence). Trimming removed 3 bases at V and 0 bases at J, with 11 bases between.

The rearrangement uses TRBV6-5 and TRBJ2-7, with unresolved D. Looked up from germline, CDR1 is MNHEY and CDR2 is SVGAGI. Trimming took 4 bases from V and 3 from J, leaving 13 bases between them. The length of the CDR3 is 14 residues. CDR3 nucleotides: TGTGCCAGCAGTTCCGCGGTCGGCTACTACGAGCAGTACTTC. This translates into CASSSAVGYYEQYF.

The J gene is TRBJ2-7, the V gene TRBV11-3, with D possibly called TRBD1 or TRBD2 (5 bases each). The germline V gene encodes CDR1 SGHNT and CDR2 YENEEA. The CDR3 runs 14 residues. The ends were cut back, 0 bases at V and 9 bases at J, with 15 bases in the middle. The DNA for the CDR3 is TGTGCCAGCAGCTTAGACCATAGCAGAGGGGCGCAGTACTTC. Translating gives CASSLDHSRGAQYF.

The rearrangement uses TRBV2 and TRBJ2-7, with TRBD2 matching 10 bases. V trimming: 5 bases; J trimming: 3 bases; junction bases outside the gene matches: 4. CDR3 length: 14 residues. Germline assignment: CDR1 SNHLY and CDR2 FYNNEI. CDR3 in amino acids: CASSRASGSYEQYF. The DNA of the CDR3 is TGTGCCAGCAGTCGGGCTAGCGGGAGCTACGAGCAGTACTTC.

The chain combines TRBV7-2 with TRBJ2-3; D assignment may be TRBD1 or TRBD2 (6 bases each). The CDR3 spans 15 residues. In germline, CDR1 is SGHTA, CDR2 FQGNSA. V gave up 3 bases and J gave up 0 bases, with 10 bases separating them. CDR3 region: CASSLRGASTDTQYF. The DNA for the CDR3 is TGTGCCAGCAGCTTGAGGGGGGCTAGCACAGATACGCAGTATTTT.

J is TRBJ2-7 and V is TRBV18; 7 bases are shared with TRBD1. The CDR3 covers 14 residues. Germline V gene sequence: CDR1 KGHSH, CDR2 LQKENI. The V and J ends lost 6 bases and 6 bases, in that order; junction bases with no gene match: 11. DNA for the CDR3: TGTGCCAGCTCTATGGACAGGTCAGATAGCGAGCAGTACTTC. Its protein product is CASSMDRSDSEQYF.